These 23 T cell receptor beta chains originate from one sample sequenced in a study of Graves' ophthalmopathy and Graves' hyperthyroidism. RNA transcripts yielded amplified TCR beta CDR3 regions. In the first round, RT-PCR was carried out with HTBI primers, and a multiplex PCR formed the second round. Via MiXCR, TCRdb re-called the multiplex PCR reads, giving one row per CDR3 protein. The sample shows 650,000 to 800,000 distinct CDR3 sequences, over 40% of them seen only once. The sequencing sample was made of peripheral blood. These receptors were obtained from an adult man with Graves' ophthalmopathy.

V gene TRBV4-3 combines with J gene TRBJ1-5, with D tentatively TRBD1 (6 bases). The germline V gene encodes CDR1 LGHNA and CDR2 YSLEER. V was pared by 0 bases and J by 0 bases, with 9 bases between. The CDR3 has 16 residues. The CDR3 sequence: CASSQDSGASNQPQHF. CDR3 DNA: TGCGCCAGCAGCCAAGATTCGGGGGCTAGCAATCAGCCCCAGCATTTT.

A note on this clonotype: Its ends do not fully match the called genes, so a read error is possible. This chain links TRBV10-3 with TRBJ1-2; D gene ambiguous. From germline, CDR1 is ENHRY and CDR2 SYGVKD. The CDR3 extends over 10 amino acids. In nucleotides, the CDR3 is TGTGCCAGCAGTTTACAGGGCTACACCTTC. Amino acids: CASSLQGYTF.

Ten or more counts support this clonotype. The CDR3 region is CASTTGATNEKLFF. As DNA, the CDR3 is TGTGCCAGCACCACGGGGGCAACTAATGAAAAACTGTTTTTT. The chain combines TRBV9 with TRBJ1-4, with a possible D match to TRBD1 (5 bases). This CDR3 comprises 14 residues. With 6 bases removed from V and 0 bases from J, the gap between germline ends came to 9 bases. The V gene's germline CDR1 is SGDLS and CDR2 YYNGEE.

This clonotype was recorded many times. The rearrangement links TRBV7-9 to TRBJ1-2; 7 positions match TRBD1. Germline V gene data show CDR1 as SEHNR and CDR2 as FQNEAQ (reference sequence). This CDR3 spans 11 amino acids. Germline trimming cut 5 bases from V and 14 bases from J; bases unmatched to any gene: 8. CDR3 loop: CASSDDRAKTF. The CDR3 region has the DNA TGTGCCAGCAGCGACGACAGGGCGAAAACCTTC.

The genes are TRBV7-9 and TRBJ2-5, with 12 bases identical to TRBD2. The V gene end was trimmed by 11 bases and the J gene end by 0 bases; junction bases not matched to a gene: 16. This CDR3 has 18 residues. Per the germline V gene, CDR1 is SEHNR and CDR2 is FQNEAQ (reference sequence). The CDR3 spells CACPLRTSGKSDQETQYF. The CDR3 bases are TGTGCCTGCCCGCTCCGGACTAGCGGGAAATCTGACCAAGAGACCCAGTACTTC.

This clonotype was seen repeatedly, ten times or more. The chain carries TRBV2 and TRBJ2-7; D may match TRBD1 or TRBD2 (6 bases each). The CDR3 spans 14 residues. Trimming left V 6 bases short and J 7 bases short, with 19 bases between. Germline loops: CDR1 SNHLY, CDR2 FYNNEI. The CDR3 nucleotides read TGTGCCAGCAGCGAGAAGGGGGGATCAGTTGAGCAGTACTTC. This translates into CASSEKGGSVEQYF.

This clonotype was observed a few times. The J gene is TRBJ2-7, the V gene TRBV3-1; D may be TRBD1 (5 bases). Per the germline V gene, CDR1 is LGHDT and CDR2 is YNNKEL (reference sequence). The CDR3 is 13 residues long. The V gene lost 3 bases and the J gene lost 6 bases, with 12 bases spanning the gap. CDR3 residues: CASSHLTGSEQYF. CDR3 nucleotide sequence: TGTGCCAGCAGCCACCTTACAGGTTCCGAGCAGTACTTC.

This clonotype was seen ten or more times. The chain joins TRBV4-3 to TRBJ2-7; D possibly corresponds to TRBD1 (7 bases). This CDR3 has 15 residues. Germline V gene data show CDR1 as LGHNA and CDR2 as YSLEER. The V and J ends lost 4 bases and 5 bases respectively, with 18 bases between them. CDR3: CASSPESGGLHEQYF. The CDR3 nucleotides are TGCGCCAGCAGCCCGGAATCAGGGGGGCTCCACGAGCAGTACTTC.

This clonotype was seen ten or more times. The V call is TRBV12-5, the J call TRBJ1-1; TRBD1 might be the D (5 bases). The CDR3 sequence is 13 residues long. CDR1 and CDR2 (germline): LGHNT, FRNRAP. V was cut by 7 bases and J by 11 bases, with 20 bases left in between. CDR3 bases: TGTGCTAGTGCCCTCGGCGAGGGACGTCCGGCTTTCTTT. It is translated as CASALGEGRPAFF.

The chain is built from TRBV10-3 and TRBJ2-7; D perhaps matches TRBD1 (6 bases). The CDR3 is 12 amino acids. Germline CDR1 and CDR2: ENHRY and SYGVKD. Trimming took 10 bases from V and 0 from J, leaving 10 bases between them. The CDR3 DNA reads TGTGCCACAGGGGCCAGCTCCTACGAGCAGTACTTC. It is translated as CATGASSYEQYF.

This clonotype was seen many times. The chain employs TRBV5-8 and TRBJ2-5; TRBD1 or TRBD2 may be the D gene (6 bases each). Germline assignment: CDR1 SGHTS and CDR2 YDEGEE. The CDR3 length is 14 residues. The germline V and J ends were trimmed by 2 bases and 2 bases, with 10 bases remaining between them. CDR3 residues: CASSLGGRQETQYF. CDR3 nucleotides: TGTGCCAGCAGCTTAGGGGGGCGGCAAGAGACCCAGTACTTC.

This clonotype was counted between two and nine times. The chain recombines TRBV5-1 with TRBJ2-2; D ambiguous. V lost 2 bases and J 6 bases, leaving 8 bases between the germline ends. The CDR3 is 13 residues long. CDR1 and CDR2 (germline): SGHRS, YFSETQ. CDR3 residues: CASSFINPGELFF. The CDR3 coding sequence is TGCGCCAGCAGCTTCATTAACCCCGGGGAGCTGTTTTTT.

Many counts were recorded for this clonotype. CDR3 nucleotide sequence: TGTGCCACCGCCGGGACAGGGATTGACTACACCTTC. Protein: CATAGTGIDYTF. The chain links TRBV24-1 to TRBJ1-2, with 9 bases matching TRBD1. The CDR3 runs to 12 residues. V lost 9 bases to trimming and J lost 10 bases; unmatched junction nucleotides: 8. CDR1 is KGHDR, CDR2 SFDVKD, per germline.

This clonotype has a count of ten or more. The chain links TRBV4-1 to TRBJ2-6, with 8 nucleotides matching TRBD2. Germline CDR1 reads MGHRA; CDR2 reads YSYEKL. J gave up 4 bases and V 2 bases, and 4 bases lay outside the gene matches. CDR3 length equals 16 residues. CDR3 DNA: TGCGCCAGCAGCCAACCTAGCGGGCCCGGGGCCAACGTCCTGACTTTC. Its protein product is CASSQPSGPGANVLTF.

This chain connects TRBV25-1 to TRBJ1-5, with 11 bases that match TRBD1. Germline lookup yields CDR1 MGHDK and CDR2 SYGVNS. Unmatched junction bases numbered 9, after V lost 6 bases and J lost 5 bases. CDR3 length equals 16 residues. In DNA form, the CDR3 reads TGTGCCAGCAGCTACCCCGGGACAGGGGGGTATCAGCCCCAGCATTTT. Protein sequence: CASSYPGTGGYQPQHF.

This chain connects TRBV10-3 to TRBJ2-7; 16 bases align to TRBD2. Germline values: CDR1 ENHRY, CDR2 SYGVKD. This CDR3 is built from 16 residues. The CDR3: CARRGLAGGKSYEQYF. The CDR3, as DNA: TGTGCTAGAAGGGGACTAGCGGGAGGGAAGTCCTACGAGCAGTACTTC.

The CDR3 DNA sequence: TGCAGTGCCACCGGGACAGCCCCCTTCCCCTATTCCCCTAACTATGGCTACACCTTC. Amino acid sequence: CSATGTAPFPYSPNYGYTF. The chain links TRBV20-1 to TRBJ1-2, with TRBD1 identical over 7 bases. The CDR3 covers 19 residues. Germline-derived CDR1 and CDR2 are DFQATT and SNEGSKA (reference sequence). Losses at the gene ends were 6 bases for V and 0 bases for J; bases not matched to a gene: 22.

The chain couples TRBV25-1 to TRBJ2-7, with 10 bases matching TRBD1. V lost 11 bases and J lost 3; bases outside the gene matches: 10. Germline CDR1 and CDR2: MGHDK and SYGVNS. CDR3 length: 14 residues. The CDR3 loop is CAWRPDRGVYEQYF. The CDR3 DNA reads TGTGCCTGGAGGCCGGACAGGGGGGTCTACGAGCAGTACTTC.

This clonotype was found many times. The rearrangement joins TRBV29-1 to TRBJ1-3; TRBD1 matches 7 bases. CDR1 and CDR2 from the germline V gene are SQVTM and ANQGSEA. Trimming at V came to 4 bases and at J to 7 bases, leaving 1 base not matched to a gene. This CDR3 is built from 11 residues. CDR3 loop: CSVGQGNTIYF. The CDR3 DNA reads as TGCAGCGTTGGACAGGGTAACACCATATATTTT.

The chain couples TRBV6-2 or TRBV6-3 to TRBJ1-1, with D possibly matching TRBD1 (6 bases). The V gene lost 3 bases and the J gene lost 3 bases, with 14 bases spanning the gap. This CDR3 is built from 15 residues. Germline CDR1 and CDR2: MNHEY and SVGEGT. The CDR3 sequence: CASSYTGLLHTEAFF. Here the CDR3 DNA reads TGTGCCAGCAGTTATACAGGGCTCCTTCACACTGAAGCTTTCTTT.

The table lists this clonotype with a count of one. The gene calls are TRBV2 and TRBJ2-7; 8 bases line up with TRBD2. The CDR3 is made up of 12 amino acids. Germline assignment: CDR1 SNHLY and CDR2 FYNNEI. The trim removed 6 bases at V and 7 bases at J, leaving 5 bases unmatched. CDR3 coding DNA: TGTGCCAGCAGCGCTCGGGGGGGGGAGCAGTACTTC. Its translation: CASSARGGEQYF.

This clonotype showed up just once. The J gene is TRBJ1-5, the V gene TRBV29-1; D uncertain. Germline V gene data show CDR1 as SQVTM and CDR2 as ANQGSEA. The CDR3 sequence is 10 residues long. The CDR3 protein is CSFRYQPQHF. For the CDR3, the DNA is TGCAGTTTTCGGTACCAGCCCCAGCATTTT.

The CDR3 coding sequence is TGTGCCAGCAGCCCCGGACAGGGCCTCTCTGGAAACACCATATATTTT. This codes for CASSPGQGLSGNTIYF. The V and J genes are TRBV7-9 and TRBJ1-3, with 8 bases identical to TRBD1. Germline V CDR1 and CDR2: SEHNR, FQNEAQ (reference sequence). Trimming took 5 bases from V and 0 from J; bases not matched to a gene: 6. The length of the CDR3 is 16 residues.